This TCR beta chain came from a study of cytomegalovirus exposure and HLA in healthy donors (dated by TCRdb to about 2017). About the study as a whole: According to a later analysis, the roughly 130 validation repertoires were produced on the same platform as the approximately 690 repertoires of the first cohort. The study aimed to test whether signatures of past pathogen exposure could be identified by cataloging public T cell receptors. Besides the first cohort of roughly 700 subjects, a separate validation cohort made up of 120 different subjects was used. To predict cytomegalovirus infection status, the study combined high-throughput TCR immunosequencing, statistical association of individual TCRs with disease status, and machine learning.

Separate from the approximately 670-subject first cohort, the validation cohort of roughly 110 subjects was the group to which the donors belonged. General conclusions and limits of the study: All 110 or so repertoires were used to score co-occurrence in the validation cohort in a later analysis, because that analysis had no HLA typing for the cohort. The classifier was reported to diagnose cytomegalovirus status with high specificity and sensitivity in both the original cohort and the validation cohort. In a later analysis, TCRs clustered in the first cohort were found to also tend to co-occur in the roughly 130 validation repertoires, with approximately 94% of cluster scores above 0. Most TCR sequences were seen in very few donors, while some public TCRs were found in many individuals. The study listed 164 TCR beta chains as associated with cytomegalovirus. The authors suggested that the approach could potentially be generalized to other disease states and immunological phenotypes. In vitro tests confirmed that a few of the cytomegalovirus-associated TCR beta chains recognize cytomegalovirus antigens.

The library was made by the immunoSEQ multiplex PCR assay. From the authors' description of their analysis: To diagnose cytomegalovirus status from the catalog of TCR beta chain sequences, a statistical classification framework was built. TCRdb limited this immuneACCESS table to in-frame rearrangements with V and J called. A share of clones is missing; checked studies link under half to unresolved V genes, and the rest is unexplained. V and J calls and clone size come straight from that table; D and trimming were deduced from the DNA. The sample table shows a few hundred thousand clones, and 88% are seen once. The ten largest clones represent about 0.85% of the sample. As concerns this clone: Its antigen target is currently unknown. There are no base qualities to consult, and no much larger clone falls within one base.

The sequence came from a woman aged 18 to 35 in good health and CMV-seronegative. Sample: PBMCs.

The DNA sequence follows: TGTGCCAGCAGCTGGGAGAGGCGCAATCAGCCCCAGCATTTT. This is translated as CASSWERRNQPQHF. The rearranged chain carries TRBV28 and TRBJ1-5; too little of a D gene remains to name it. In the germline V gene, CDR1 corresponds to MDHEN and CDR2 to SYDVKM. Its CDR3 holds 14 amino acids, cysteine through phenylalanine. Just CDR3 DNA is preserved here, 42 bases in frame from base 1. V and J lose 6 bases and 2 bases, and a span of 11 bases separates them.